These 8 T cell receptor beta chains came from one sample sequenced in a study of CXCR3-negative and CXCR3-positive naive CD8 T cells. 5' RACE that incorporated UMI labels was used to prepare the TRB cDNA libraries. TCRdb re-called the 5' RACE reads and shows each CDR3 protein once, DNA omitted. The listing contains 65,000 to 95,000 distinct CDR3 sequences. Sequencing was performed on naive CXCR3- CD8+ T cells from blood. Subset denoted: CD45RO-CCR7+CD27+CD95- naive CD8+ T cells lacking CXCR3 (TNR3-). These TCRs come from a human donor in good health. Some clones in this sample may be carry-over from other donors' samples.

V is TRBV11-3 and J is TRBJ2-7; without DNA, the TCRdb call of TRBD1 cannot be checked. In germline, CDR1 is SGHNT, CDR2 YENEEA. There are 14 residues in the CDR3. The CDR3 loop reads CASQHRGFSYEQYF.

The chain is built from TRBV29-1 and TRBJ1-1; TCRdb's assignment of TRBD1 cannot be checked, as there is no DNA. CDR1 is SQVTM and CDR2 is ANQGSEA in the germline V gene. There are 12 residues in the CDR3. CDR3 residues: CSVPRQGTEAFF.

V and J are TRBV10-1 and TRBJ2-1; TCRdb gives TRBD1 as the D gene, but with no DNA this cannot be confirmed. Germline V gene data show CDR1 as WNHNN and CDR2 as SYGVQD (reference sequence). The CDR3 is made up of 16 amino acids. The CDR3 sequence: CASSTPGQGALNEQFF.

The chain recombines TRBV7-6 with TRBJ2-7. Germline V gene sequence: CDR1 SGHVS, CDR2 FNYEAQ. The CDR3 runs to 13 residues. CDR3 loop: CASSRTGLYEQYF.

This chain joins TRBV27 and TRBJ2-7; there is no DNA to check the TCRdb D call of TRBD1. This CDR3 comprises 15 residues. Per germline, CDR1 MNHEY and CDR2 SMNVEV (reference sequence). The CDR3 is CASRRAIVGLDEQYF.

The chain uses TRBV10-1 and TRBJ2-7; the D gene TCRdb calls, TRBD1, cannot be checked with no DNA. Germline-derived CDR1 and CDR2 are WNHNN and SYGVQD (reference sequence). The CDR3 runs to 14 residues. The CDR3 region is CASSVQGLPYEQYF.

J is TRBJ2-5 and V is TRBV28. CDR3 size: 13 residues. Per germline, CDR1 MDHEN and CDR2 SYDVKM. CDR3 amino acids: CASRLQNQETQYF. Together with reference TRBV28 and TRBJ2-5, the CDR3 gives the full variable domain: DVKVTQSSRYLVKRTGEKVFLECVQDMDHENMFWYRQDPGLGLRLIYFSYDVKMKEKGDIPEGYSVSREKKERFSLILESASTNQTSMYLCASRLQNQETQYFGPGTRLLVL.

This CDR3 is CASSQDRGRNTGELFF. This rearrangement joins TRBV4-3 to TRBJ2-2; TCRdb returns TRBD1, unconfirmable since there is no DNA. The CDR3 is 16 residues long. The germline V gene encodes CDR1 LGHNA and CDR2 YSLEER.